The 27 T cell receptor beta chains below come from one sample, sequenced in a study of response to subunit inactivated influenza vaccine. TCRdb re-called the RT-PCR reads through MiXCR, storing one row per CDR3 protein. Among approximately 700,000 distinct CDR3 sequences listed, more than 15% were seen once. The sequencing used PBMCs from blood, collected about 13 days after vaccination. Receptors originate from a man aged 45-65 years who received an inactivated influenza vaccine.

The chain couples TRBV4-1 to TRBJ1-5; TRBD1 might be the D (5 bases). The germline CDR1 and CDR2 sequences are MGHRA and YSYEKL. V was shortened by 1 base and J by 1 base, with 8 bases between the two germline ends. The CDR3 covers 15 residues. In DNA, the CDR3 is TGCGCCAGCAGCCAAGGGAGACAGAGCAATCAGCCCCAGCATTTT. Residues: CASSQGRQSNQPQHF.

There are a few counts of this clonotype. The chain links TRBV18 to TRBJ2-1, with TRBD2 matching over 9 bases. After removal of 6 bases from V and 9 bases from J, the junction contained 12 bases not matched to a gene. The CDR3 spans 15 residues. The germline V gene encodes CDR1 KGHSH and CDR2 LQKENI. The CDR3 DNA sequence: TGTGCCAGCTCCCCGGGAATAGCGGGAGTCGGTGAGCAGTTCTTC. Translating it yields CASSPGIAGVGEQFF.

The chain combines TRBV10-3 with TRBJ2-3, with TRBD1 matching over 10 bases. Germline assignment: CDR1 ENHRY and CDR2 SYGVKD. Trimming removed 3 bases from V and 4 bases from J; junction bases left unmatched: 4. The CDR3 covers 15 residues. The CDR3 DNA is TGTGCCATCAGTGACCGGGACAGGGGCGCAGATACGCAGTATTTT. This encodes CAISDRDRGADTQYF.

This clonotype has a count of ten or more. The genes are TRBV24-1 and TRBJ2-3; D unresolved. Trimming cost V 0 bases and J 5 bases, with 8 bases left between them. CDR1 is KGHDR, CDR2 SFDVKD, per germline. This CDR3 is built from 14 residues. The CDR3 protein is CATSDLNQKDTQYF. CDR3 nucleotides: TGTGCCACCAGTGATTTGAACCAGAAAGATACGCAGTATTTT.

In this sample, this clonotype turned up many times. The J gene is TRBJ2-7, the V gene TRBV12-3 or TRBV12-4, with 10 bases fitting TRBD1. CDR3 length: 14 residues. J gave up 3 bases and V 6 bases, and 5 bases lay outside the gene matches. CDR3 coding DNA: TGTGCCAGCAGCCTTAGGGACAGGGGCTACGAGCAGTACTTC. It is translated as CASSLRDRGYEQYF.

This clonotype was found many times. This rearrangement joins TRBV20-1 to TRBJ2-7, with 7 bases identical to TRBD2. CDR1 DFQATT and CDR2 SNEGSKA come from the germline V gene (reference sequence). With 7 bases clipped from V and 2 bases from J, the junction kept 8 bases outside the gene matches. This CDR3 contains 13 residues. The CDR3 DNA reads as TGCAGTGTGGGAGGGGTCGGAACCTACGAGCAGTACTTC. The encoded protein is CSVGGVGTYEQYF.

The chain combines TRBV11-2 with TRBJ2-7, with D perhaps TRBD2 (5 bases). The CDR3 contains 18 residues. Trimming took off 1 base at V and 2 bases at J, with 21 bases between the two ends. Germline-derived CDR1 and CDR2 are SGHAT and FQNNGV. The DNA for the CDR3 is TGTGCCAGCAGCTTAGGTGTCCGGTCCCGGGGTCCCCCCTACGAGCAGTACTTC. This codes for CASSLGVRSRGPPYEQYF.

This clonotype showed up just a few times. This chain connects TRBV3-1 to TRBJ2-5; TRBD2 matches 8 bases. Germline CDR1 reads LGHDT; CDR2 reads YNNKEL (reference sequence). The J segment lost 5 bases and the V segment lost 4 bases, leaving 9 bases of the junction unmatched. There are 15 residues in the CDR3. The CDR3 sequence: CASSPSSGGPETQYF. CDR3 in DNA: TGTGCCAGCAGCCCATCCTCGGGGGGGCCGGAGACCCAGTACTTC.

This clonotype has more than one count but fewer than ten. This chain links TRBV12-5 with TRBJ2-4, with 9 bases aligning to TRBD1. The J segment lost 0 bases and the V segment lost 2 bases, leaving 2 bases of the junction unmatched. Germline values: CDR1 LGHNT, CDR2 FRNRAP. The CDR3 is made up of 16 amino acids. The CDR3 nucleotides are TGTGCTAGTGGTTTGCCGGACAGGGGAGCCAAAAACATTCAGTACTTC. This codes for CASGLPDRGAKNIQYF.

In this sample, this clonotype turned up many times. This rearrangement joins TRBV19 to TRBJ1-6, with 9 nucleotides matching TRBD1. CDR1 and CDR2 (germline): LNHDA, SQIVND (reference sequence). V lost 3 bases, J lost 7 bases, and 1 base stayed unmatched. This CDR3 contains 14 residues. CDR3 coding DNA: TGTGCCAGTAGTATCGGGACAGGGAATTCACCCCTCCACTTT. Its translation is CASSIGTGNSPLHF.

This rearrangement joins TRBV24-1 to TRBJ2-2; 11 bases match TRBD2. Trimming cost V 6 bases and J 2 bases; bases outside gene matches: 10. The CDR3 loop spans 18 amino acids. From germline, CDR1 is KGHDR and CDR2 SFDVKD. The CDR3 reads CATSPLLAGGPNTGELFF. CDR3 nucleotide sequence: TGTGCCACCAGTCCGCTGCTAGCGGGGGGACCCAACACCGGGGAGCTGTTTTTT.

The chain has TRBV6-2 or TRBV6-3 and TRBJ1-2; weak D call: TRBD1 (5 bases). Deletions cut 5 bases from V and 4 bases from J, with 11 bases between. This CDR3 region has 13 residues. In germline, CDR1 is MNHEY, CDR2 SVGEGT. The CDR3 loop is CASSTGQSYGYTF. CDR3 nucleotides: TGTGCCAGCAGTACAGGACAAAGCTATGGCTACACCTTC.

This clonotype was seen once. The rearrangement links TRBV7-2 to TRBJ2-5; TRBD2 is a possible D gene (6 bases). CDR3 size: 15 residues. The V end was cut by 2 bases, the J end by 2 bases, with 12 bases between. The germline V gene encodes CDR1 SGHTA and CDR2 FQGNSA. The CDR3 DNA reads TGTGCCAGCAGCTTATCAGGCGGGGCACAAGAGACCCAGTACTTC. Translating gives CASSLSGGAQETQYF.

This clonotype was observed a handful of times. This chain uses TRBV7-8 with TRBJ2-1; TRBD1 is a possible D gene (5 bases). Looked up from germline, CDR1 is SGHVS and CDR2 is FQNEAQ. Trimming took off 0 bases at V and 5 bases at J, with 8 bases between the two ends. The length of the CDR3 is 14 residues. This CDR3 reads CASSLAQGHNEQFF. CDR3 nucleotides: TGTGCCAGCAGCTTAGCTCAGGGTCACAATGAGCAGTTCTTC.

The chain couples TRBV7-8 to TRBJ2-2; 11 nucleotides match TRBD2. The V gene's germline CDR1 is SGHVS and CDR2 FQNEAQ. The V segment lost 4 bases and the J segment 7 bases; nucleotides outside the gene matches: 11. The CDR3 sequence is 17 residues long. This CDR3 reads CASSSTTSGVSDGELFF. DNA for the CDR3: TGTGCCAGCAGCTCGACGACTAGCGGGGTTTCGGACGGGGAGCTGTTTTTT.

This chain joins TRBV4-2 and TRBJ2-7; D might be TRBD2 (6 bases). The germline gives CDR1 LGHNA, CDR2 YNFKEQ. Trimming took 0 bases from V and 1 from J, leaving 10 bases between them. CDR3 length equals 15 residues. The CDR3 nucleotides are TGTGCCAGCAGCCAAGAAGGCGGGAAATCCTACGAGCAGTACTTC. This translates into CASSQEGGKSYEQYF.

DNA of the CDR3: TGCAGTGCTTTCAACCGGGACCTAAGCACAGATACGCAGTATTTT. This gives the protein CSAFNRDLSTDTQYF. The chain recombines TRBV20-1 with TRBJ2-3, with D possibly called TRBD1 or TRBD2 (5 bases each). Looked up from germline, CDR1 is DFQATT and CDR2 is SNEGSKA (reference sequence). The length of the CDR3 is 15 residues. The V gene lost 5 bases and the J gene lost 0 bases, with 15 bases spanning the gap.

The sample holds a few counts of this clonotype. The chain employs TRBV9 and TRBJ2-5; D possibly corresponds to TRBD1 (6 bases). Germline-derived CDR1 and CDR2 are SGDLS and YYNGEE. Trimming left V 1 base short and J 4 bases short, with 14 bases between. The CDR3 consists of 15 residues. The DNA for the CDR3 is TGTGCCAGCAGCGTATTGGGGGCTGGGGGAGAGACCCAGTACTTC. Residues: CASSVLGAGGETQYF.

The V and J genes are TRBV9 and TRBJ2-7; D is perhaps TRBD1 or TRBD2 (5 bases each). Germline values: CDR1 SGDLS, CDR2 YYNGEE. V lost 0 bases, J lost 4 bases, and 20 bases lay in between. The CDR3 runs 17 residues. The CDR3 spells CASSVGEGRGMGYEQYF. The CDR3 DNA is TGTGCCAGCAGCGTAGGAGAGGGACGAGGGATGGGTTACGAGCAGTACTTC.

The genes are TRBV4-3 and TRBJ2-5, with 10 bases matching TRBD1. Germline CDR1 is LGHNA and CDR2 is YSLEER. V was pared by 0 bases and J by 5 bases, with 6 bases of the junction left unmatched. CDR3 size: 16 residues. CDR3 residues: CASSQDRAGQGETQYF. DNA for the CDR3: TGCGCCAGCAGCCAAGATAGAGCGGGACAGGGGGAGACCCAGTACTTC.

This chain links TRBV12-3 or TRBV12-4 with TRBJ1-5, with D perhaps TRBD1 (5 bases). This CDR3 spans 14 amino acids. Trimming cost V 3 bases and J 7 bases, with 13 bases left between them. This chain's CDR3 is CASSLGGMRQPQHF. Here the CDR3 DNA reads TGTGCCAGCAGTTTGGGGGGAATGCGCCAGCCCCAGCATTTT.

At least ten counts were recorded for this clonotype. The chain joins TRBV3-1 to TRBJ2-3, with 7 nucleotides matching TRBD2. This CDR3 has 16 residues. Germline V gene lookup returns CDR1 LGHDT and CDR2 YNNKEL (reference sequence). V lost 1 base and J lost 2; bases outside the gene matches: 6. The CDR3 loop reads CASSQVYGGNTDTQYF. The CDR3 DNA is TGTGCCAGCAGCCAAGTCTACGGGGGGAACACAGATACGCAGTATTTT.

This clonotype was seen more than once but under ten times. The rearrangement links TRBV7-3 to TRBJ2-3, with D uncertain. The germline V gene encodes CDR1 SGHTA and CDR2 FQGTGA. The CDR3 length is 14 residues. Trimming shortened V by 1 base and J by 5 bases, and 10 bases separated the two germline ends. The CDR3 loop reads CASSLSGPGDTQYF. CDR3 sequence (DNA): TGTGCCAGCAGCTTAAGTGGGCCGGGAGATACGCAGTATTTT. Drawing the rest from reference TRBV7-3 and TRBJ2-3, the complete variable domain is GAGVSQTPSNKVTEKGKYVELRCDPISGHTALYWYRQSLGQGPEFLIYFQGTGAADDSGLPNDRFFAVRPEGSVSTLKIQRTERGDSAVYLCASSLSGPGDTQYFGPGTRLTVL.

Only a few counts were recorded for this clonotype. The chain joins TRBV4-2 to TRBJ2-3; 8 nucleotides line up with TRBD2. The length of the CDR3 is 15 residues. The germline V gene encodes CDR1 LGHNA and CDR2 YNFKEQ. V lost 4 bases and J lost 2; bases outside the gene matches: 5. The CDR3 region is CASSLPGGDTDTQYF. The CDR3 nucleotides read TGTGCCAGCAGCCTTCCCGGGGGGGACACAGATACGCAGTATTTT.

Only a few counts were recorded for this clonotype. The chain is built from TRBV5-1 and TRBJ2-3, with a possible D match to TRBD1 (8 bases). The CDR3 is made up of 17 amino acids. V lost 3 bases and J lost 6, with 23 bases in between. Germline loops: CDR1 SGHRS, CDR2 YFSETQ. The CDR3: CASSSKPGQGGPDTQYF. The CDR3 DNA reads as TGCGCCAGCAGCTCGAAACCCGGACAGGGAGGGCCGGATACGCAGTATTTT.

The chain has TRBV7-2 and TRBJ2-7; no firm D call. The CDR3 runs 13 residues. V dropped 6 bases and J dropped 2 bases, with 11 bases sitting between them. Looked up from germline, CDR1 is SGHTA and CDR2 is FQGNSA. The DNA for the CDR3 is TGTGCCAGCAGTAAAATTGGGCCCTACGAGCAGTACTTC. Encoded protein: CASSKIGPYEQYF.

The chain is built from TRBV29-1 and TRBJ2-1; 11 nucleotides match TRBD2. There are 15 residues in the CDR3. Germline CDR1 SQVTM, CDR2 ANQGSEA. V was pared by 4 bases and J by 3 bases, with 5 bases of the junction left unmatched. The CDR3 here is CSVVQLAGVYNEQFF. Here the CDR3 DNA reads TGCAGCGTTGTTCAACTAGCGGGAGTCTACAATGAGCAGTTCTTC.